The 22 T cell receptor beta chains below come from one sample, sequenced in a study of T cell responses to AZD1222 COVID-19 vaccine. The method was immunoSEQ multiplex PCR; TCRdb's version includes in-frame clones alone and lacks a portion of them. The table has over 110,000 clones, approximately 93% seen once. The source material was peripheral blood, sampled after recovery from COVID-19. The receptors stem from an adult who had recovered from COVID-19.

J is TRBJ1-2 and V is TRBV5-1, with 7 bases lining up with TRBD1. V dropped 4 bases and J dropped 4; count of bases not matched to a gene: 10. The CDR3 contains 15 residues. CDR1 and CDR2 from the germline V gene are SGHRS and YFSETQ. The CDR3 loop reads CASSPGWDSLYGYTF. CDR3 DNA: TGCGCCAGCAGCCCTGGGTGGGACAGTCTCTATGGCTACACCTTC.

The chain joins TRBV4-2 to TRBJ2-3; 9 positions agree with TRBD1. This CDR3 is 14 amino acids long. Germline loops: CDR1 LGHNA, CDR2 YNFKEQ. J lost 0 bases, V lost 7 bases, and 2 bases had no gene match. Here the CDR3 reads CASTDRGSTDTQYF. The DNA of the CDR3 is TGTGCCAGCACGGACAGGGGTAGCACAGATACGCAGTATTTT.

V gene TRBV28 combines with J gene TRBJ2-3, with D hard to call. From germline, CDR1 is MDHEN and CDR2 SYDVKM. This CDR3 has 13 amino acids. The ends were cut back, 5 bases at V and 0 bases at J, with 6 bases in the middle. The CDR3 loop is CASSPPSTDTQYF. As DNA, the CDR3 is TGTGCCAGCAGTCCCCCAAGCACAGATACGCAGTATTTT.

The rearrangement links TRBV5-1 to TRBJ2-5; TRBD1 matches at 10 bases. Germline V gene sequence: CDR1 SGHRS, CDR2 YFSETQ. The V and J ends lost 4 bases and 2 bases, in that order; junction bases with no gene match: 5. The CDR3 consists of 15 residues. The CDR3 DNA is TGCGCCAGCAGCATGGGACAGGGGAAGCAAGAGACCCAGTACTTC. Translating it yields CASSMGQGKQETQYF.

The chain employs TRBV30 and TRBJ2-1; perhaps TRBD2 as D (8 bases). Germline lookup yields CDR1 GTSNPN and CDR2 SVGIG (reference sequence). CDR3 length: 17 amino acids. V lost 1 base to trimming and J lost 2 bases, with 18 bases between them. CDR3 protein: CAWSGGGGRLTYNEQFF. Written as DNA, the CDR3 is TGTGCCTGGAGTGGAGGGGGCGGGAGGCTTACCTACAATGAGCAGTTCTTC. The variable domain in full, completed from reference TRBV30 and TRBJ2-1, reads SQTIHQWPATLVQPVGSPLSLECTVEGTSNPNLYWYRQAAGRGLQLLFYSVGIGQISSEVPQNLSASRPQDRQFILSSKKLLLSDSGFYLCAWSGGGGRLTYNEQFFGPGTRLTVL.

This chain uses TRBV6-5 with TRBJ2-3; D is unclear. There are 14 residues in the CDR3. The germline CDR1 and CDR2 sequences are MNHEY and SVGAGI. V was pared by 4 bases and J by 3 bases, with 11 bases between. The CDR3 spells CASSSGRSTDTQYF. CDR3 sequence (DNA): TGTGCCAGCAGTTCAGGCAGGTCAACAGATACGCAGTATTTT.

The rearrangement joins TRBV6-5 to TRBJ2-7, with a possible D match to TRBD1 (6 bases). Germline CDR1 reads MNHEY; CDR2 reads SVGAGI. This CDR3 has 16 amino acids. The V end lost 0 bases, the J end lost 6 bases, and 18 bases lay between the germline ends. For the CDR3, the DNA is TGTGCCAGCAGTTACTCGGGTCTAGGGACACCCGGCGAGCAGTACTTC. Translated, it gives CASSYSGLGTPGEQYF.

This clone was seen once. CDR3 coding DNA: TGTGCCAGCAGTTTGTCAATAGGGGAGTTTGCCTACGAGCAGTACTTC. Its protein is CASSLSIGEFAYEQYF. The chain recombines TRBV27 with TRBJ2-7; D tentatively reads TRBD1 or TRBD2 (5 bases each). This CDR3 comprises 16 residues. CDR1 is MNHEY, CDR2 SMNVEV, per germline (reference sequence). Trimming took 3 bases from V and 2 from J, leaving 17 bases between them.

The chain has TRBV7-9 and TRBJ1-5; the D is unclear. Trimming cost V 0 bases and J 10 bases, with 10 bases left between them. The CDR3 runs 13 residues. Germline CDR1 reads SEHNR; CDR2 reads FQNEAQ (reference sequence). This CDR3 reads CASSLADWGPQHF. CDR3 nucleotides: TGTGCCAGCAGCTTAGCAGACTGGGGACCCCAGCATTTT.

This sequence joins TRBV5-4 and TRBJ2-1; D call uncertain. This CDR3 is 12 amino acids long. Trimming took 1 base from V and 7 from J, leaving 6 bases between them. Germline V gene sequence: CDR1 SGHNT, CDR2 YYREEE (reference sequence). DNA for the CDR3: TGTGCCAGCAGCTTGCGGCAAAATGAGCAGTTCTTC. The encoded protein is CASSLRQNEQFF.

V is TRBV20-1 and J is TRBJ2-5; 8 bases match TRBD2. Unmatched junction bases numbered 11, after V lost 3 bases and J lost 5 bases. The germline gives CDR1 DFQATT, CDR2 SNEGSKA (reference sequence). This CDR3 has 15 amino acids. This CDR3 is CSASLAGTGFETQYF. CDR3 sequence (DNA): TGCAGTGCTAGTTTAGCGGGAACAGGCTTCGAGACCCAGTACTTC.

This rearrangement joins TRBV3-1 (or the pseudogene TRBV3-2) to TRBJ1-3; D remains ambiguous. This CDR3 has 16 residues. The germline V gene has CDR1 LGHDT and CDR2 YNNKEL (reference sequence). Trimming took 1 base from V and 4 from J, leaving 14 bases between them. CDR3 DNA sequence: TGTGCCAGCAGCCAAGTCGTGGCGGGAGCCGGAAACACCATATATTTT. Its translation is CASSQVVAGAGNTIYF.

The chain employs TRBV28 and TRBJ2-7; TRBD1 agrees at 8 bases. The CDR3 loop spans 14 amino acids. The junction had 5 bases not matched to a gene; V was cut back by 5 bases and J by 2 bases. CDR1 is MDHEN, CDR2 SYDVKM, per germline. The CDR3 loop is CASSEPGQAYEQYF. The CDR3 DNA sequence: TGTGCCAGCAGTGAACCGGGACAGGCCTACGAGCAGTACTTC.

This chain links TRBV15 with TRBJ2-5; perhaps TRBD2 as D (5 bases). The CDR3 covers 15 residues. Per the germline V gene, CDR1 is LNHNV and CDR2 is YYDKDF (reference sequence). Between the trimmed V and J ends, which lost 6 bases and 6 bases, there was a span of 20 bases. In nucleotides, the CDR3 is TGTGCCACCAGGGGAGATGGTAGAGGATTGCAGACCCAGTACTTC. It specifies CATRGDGRGLQTQYF.

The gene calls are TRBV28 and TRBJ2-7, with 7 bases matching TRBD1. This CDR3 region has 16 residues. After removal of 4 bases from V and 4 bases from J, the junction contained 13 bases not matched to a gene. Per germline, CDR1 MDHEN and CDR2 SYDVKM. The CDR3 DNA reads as TGTGCCAGCAGTTCAAGGAAAGGGGACAGCCGATACGAGCAGTACTTC. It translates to CASSSRKGDSRYEQYF.

CDR3 in DNA: TGTGCCAGCAGCTCTTGGGGCACCTACACTGAAGCTTTCTTT. Amino acid sequence: CASSSWGTYTEAFF. The V call is TRBV7-6, the J call TRBJ1-1, with a weak D call TRBD1 (5 bases). V lost 4 bases and J 3 bases, leaving 12 bases between the germline ends. Germline values: CDR1 SGHVS, CDR2 FNYEAQ. This CDR3 has 14 amino acids.

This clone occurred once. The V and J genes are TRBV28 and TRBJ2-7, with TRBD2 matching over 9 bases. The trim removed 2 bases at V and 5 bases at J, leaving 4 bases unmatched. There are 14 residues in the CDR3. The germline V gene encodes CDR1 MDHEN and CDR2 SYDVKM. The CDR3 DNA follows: TGTGCCAGCAGTTTAATAGCGGGAGCGCACGAGCAGTACTTC. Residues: CASSLIAGAHEQYF.

The CDR3, as DNA: TGTGCCAGCATGGCACCATGCCAAGAGACCCAGTACTTC. Amino acid sequence: CASMAPCQETQYF. The chain employs TRBV6-4 and TRBJ2-5; no clear D. Germline V CDR1 and CDR2: MRHNA, SNTAGT. This CDR3 is built from 13 residues. The V end lost 7 bases, the J end lost 1 base, and 10 bases lay between the germline ends.

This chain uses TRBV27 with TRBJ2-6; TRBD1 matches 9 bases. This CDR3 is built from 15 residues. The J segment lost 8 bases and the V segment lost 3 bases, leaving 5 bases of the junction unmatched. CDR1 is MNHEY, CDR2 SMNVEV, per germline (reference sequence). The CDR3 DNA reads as TGTGCCAGCAGTTTTGGGGACAGGGAGTCCAACGTCCTGACTTTC. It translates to CASSFGDRESNVLTF.

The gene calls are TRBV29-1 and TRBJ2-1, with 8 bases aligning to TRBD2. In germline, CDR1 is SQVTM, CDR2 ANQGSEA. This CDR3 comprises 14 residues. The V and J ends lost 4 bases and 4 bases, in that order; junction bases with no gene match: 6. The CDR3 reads CSVAPGGAYNEQFF. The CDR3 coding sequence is TGCAGCGTTGCCCCGGGAGGGGCGTACAATGAGCAGTTCTTC.

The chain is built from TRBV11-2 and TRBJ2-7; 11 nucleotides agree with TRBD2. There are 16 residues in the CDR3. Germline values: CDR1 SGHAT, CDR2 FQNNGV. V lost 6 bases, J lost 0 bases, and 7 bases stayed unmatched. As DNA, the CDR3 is TGTGCCAGCAGAATGTGGGGGACTAGCGGCTCCTACGAGCAGTACTTC. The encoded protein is CASRMWGTSGSYEQYF.

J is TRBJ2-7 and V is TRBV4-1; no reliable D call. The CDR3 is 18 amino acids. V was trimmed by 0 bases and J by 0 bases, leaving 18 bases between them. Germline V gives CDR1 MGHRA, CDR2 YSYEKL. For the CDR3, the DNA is TGCGCCAGCAGCCAAGATTTCGTGGGCCTACAACTCTCCTACGAGCAGTACTTC. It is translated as CASSQDFVGLQLSYEQYF.